This T cell receptor (beta chain) stems from a study of graft-versus-host responses after intestinal transplantation. Study-level background: Every transplant recipient was induced with anti-thymocyte globulin, then maintained on tacrolimus and steroids for two to four years. General study findings and limits: Maximum circulating GvH clone levels tracked with early post-transplant HvG decreases. GvH clones appeared in recipient marrow, some first in ileum or blood.

Sequencing used immunoSEQ multiplex PCR; TCRdb keeps in-frame clones, though not all of them. The sample holds some 83,000 clones, about nine tenths seen once. Notes on this clone: Its antigen remains unidentified.

V lost 2 bases to trimming and J lost 6 bases; unmatched junction nucleotides: 9. There are 15 residues in the CDR3. Germline assignment: CDR1 SGDLS and CDR2 YYNGEE. The sequences come from unstimulated CD4+ T cells sorted from spleen or lymph node cells, collected before intestinal transplant. J is TRBJ2-3 and V is TRBV9; 7 bases are a match to TRBD1. The source is a human donor who received an intestinal transplant. CDR3 sequence: CASSVRYEGADTQYF. The CDR3 nucleotides are TGTGCCAGCAGCGTCCGTTATGAGGGGGCGGATACGCAGTATTTT.